This T cell receptor (beta chain) appears in the sequencing data of a study of shared clonotypes between healthy human individuals (dated by TCRdb to the early 2020s). For the wider study: A couple of women and a few men aged 18 to 49 years were included in the cohort. Each donor's leukapheresis produced roughly between roughly 0.85 and 10 billion PBMCs. For each donor, three plates each were used for CD4 naive and CD4 memory, two plates were used for CD8 naive, and one plate was used for CD8 memory. To estimate repertoire size and how much clonotype sharing occurs between individuals, the study deeply sequenced the blood TCR repertoires of about five healthy adults. Different laboratories and diverse techniques were used to prepare libraries and sequence TCR repertoires, to increase sequencing depth and limit assay-specific biases. The research as a whole found: Only blood was sampled, and tissue TCR repertoires likely differ from those in blood. Higher generation probabilities were observed for clonotypes shared by all four sorted-subset donors than for non-shared clonotypes. Because the study included a small number of donors, the genetic and exposure-history diversity represented was limited. Estimated clonotype richness was generally larger for naive than for memory subsets. Pairwise subsampling led to the expectation that sequencing depth would affect the degree of clonotype sharing among donors. Rarefaction of sorted-subset datasets indicated incomplete sequencing despite the large sequencing depth. Sharing across a handful of donors was observed for about 4.8% of naive CD4, under 4% of naive CD8, 2% to 2.5% of memory CD4, and about 0.4% of memory CD8 clonotypes.

CD8 naive samples were obtained by positive selection for CCR7 among CD45RO-negative cells, yielding a CD45RA+CCR7+ population from which TemRA cells were excluded. Healthy HIV-negative adults with no recently reported acute infections or vaccinations were included as donors. All donors were Caucasian adults living in Nashville, Tennessee, USA. Blood was obtained by leukapheresis, after which PBMCs were separated by Ficoll-Histopaque density gradient centrifugation and cryopreserved in liquid nitrogen vapor phase. Analytical flow cytometry was used to check the purity and quantity of every magnetically sorted T cell population. Genomic DNA was isolated from each sorted fraction and quantified by UV absorbance on a Nanodrop 2000c. Taken from the germline V gene (reference sequence), the CDR1 and CDR2 loops are LNHDA and SQIVND. Spanning cysteine to phenylalanine, the CDR3 consists of 16 amino acids. Just CDR3 DNA is preserved here, 48 bases in frame from base 1. V lost 2 bases and J lost 3 bases; the stretch between them is 13 bases long.

TCR CDR3 regions were amplified from genomic DNA by multiplex PCR using the deep immunoSEQ assay. Genomic DNA extracted from each cell subset was distributed evenly over all wells of several immunoSEQ 96-well plates, and each plate served as one replicate. For sorted subsets, each replicate PCR was loaded with approximately 200 ng genomic DNA, equivalent to about 30,000 T cell genomes. Purified libraries were quantified with a Qubit 3.0 fluorometer, sized on a Bioanalyzer 2100, and re-quantified with the KAPA Library Quantification kit. Each immunoSEQ 96-well plate was sequenced on its own single-read 150-cycle Illumina NextSeq 550 flow cell. The published analysis was carried out like this. Because only junctional sequences without quality scores were contained in the immunoSEQ output, filtering matching that applied to full-length reads could not be performed. To assign V/J genes and CDR3, sequences were annotated using PyIR, a Python wrapper for IgBLAST v1.9, with IMGT germline references. Reads with weak V/J assignments (E-value above 1e-6), missing CDR3, stop codons, out-of-frame junctions, or ambiguous translated residues were removed. V3J clonotypes were defined as sequences sharing an identical inferred V gene, J gene, and CDR3 amino acid sequence. To compute the percentage overlap between repertoires, the number of shared unique clonotypes was divided by the size of the smaller repertoire. Three approaches were used to assess repertoire richness: RTK rarefaction, the Chao1 estimator, and Recon v2.1 estimates of unobserved clonotypes. Generation probabilities for all TCRbeta clonotypes obtained by the gDNA method from a handful of donors were computed using OLGA. The table comes from immuneACCESS by way of TCRdb, which keeps in-frame sequences with V and J called. Part of the clones is missing from these tables; in studies checked, under half for an unresolved V gene and the rest for unknown reasons. That table furnishes V, J and clone size, whereas the DNA furnished D and trimming. In this sample the table shows fewer than 850,000 clones, around 96% of which occur a single time. Over 0.2% of the sample goes to the ten largest clones.

On this clone itself: Its antigen is unknown. No per-base quality is available; no much larger clone lies one base away.

This TCR was recovered from a man aged 25-40 years in good health. Recombination joined TRBV19 with TRBJ2-2; no D gene can be assigned with confidence. The sequenced sample was naive CD8+ T cells sorted from blood. The cell subset or site label on this specimen signifies: CD45RA+CCR7+. The CDR3 protein sequence reads: CASSIMADADTGELFF. The nucleotide sequence reads as follows: TGTGCCAGTAGTATAATGGCGGACGCAGACACCGGGGAGCTGTTTTTT.